One and the same sample provided the 25 T cell receptor beta chains below, sequenced in a study of neurological immune-mediated disorders. TCRdb used MiXCR to reprocess the 5' RACE reads, holding one entry per CDR3 protein. The table records about 49,000 distinct CDR3 sequences, about a tenth of them present only once. Time point of the sample: longitudinal time-point 1 (baseline). The sample consisted of PBMCs. The receptors here all came from a woman aged 40 to 50 in good health.

The sample holds many counts of this clonotype. The chain links TRBV5-1 to TRBJ2-3; 12 bases line up with TRBD1. After removal of 4 bases from V and 5 bases from J, the junction contained 5 bases not matched to a gene. Germline CDR1 is SGHRS and CDR2 is YFSETQ. The length of the CDR3 is 15 residues. CDR3 nucleotide sequence: TGCGCCAGCAGCCGGGACAGGGGGCGTATAGATACGCAGTATTTT. Protein sequence: CASSRDRGRIDTQYF.

This clonotype was detected many times. The chain recombines TRBV11-3 with TRBJ2-2, with 7 positions matching TRBD2. With 3 bases clipped from V and 0 bases from J, the junction kept 7 bases outside the gene matches. This CDR3 region has 17 residues. Germline V lookup: CDR1 SGHNT, CDR2 YENEEA. The CDR3 DNA sequence: TGTGCCAGCAGCTTCGGCGGGAGCCTCACGAACACCGGGGAGCTGTTTTTT. Amino acid sequence: CASSFGGSLTNTGELFF. The complete variable domain, with remaining parts taken from reference TRBV11-3 and TRBJ2-2, reads EAGVVQSPRYKIIEKKQPVAFWCNPISGHNTLYWYLQNLGQGPELLIRYENEEAVDDSQLPKDRFSAERLKGVDSTLKIQPAELGDSAVYLCASSFGGSLTNTGELFFGEGSRLTVL.

In this sample, this clonotype turned up many times. DNA for the CDR3: TGTGCCACCAGTGATCCCGGCGGGAGTGCGACAGATACGCAGTATTTT. Translation gives CATSDPGGSATDTQYF. The rearrangement links TRBV24-1 to TRBJ2-3; TRBD2 matches at 7 bases. J was trimmed by 3 bases and V by 3 bases; bases with no gene match: 8. CDR1 KGHDR and CDR2 SFDVKD come from the germline V gene. The CDR3 loop spans 16 amino acids.

This clonotype was counted ten times or more. The chain combines TRBV6-6 with TRBJ1-5; 9 bases align to TRBD1. J lost 5 bases, V lost 4 bases, and 3 bases had no gene match. This CDR3 has 14 residues. The germline V gene has CDR1 MNHNY and CDR2 SVGAGI (reference sequence). The chain's CDR3 is CASSFRQGDQPQHF. CDR3 nucleotide sequence: TGTGCCAGCAGTTTCCGACAGGGGGATCAGCCCCAGCATTTT.

This clonotype was seen repeatedly, ten times or more. The J gene is TRBJ2-3, the V gene TRBV7-2; 8 bases map to TRBD1. V shed 3 bases, J shed 4 bases, and the junction held 6 bases outside the gene matches. Looked up from germline, CDR1 is SGHTA and CDR2 is FQGNSA. This CDR3 contains 15 residues. CDR3 sequence (DNA): TGTGCCAGCAGCTTTTTGACAGGGGTGGCAGATACGCAGTATTTT. It yields the protein CASSFLTGVADTQYF.

Remarks on this clonotype: One end of the junction fails to match germline, which may point to a read error. The chain joins TRBV7-9 to TRBJ2-5; TRBD1 might be the D (5 bases). This CDR3 contains 15 residues. Germline values: CDR1 SEHNR, CDR2 FQNEAQ (reference sequence). The CDR3 coding sequence is TGTGCCAGCAGCCAAGGCGGCCAGGGCCAAGAGACCCAGTGCTTT. Its translation is CASSQGGQGQETQCF.

In its sample, this clonotype was seen many times. The genes are TRBV5-1 and TRBJ1-2; perhaps TRBD1 as D (5 bases). Trimming pared 0 bases from V and 4 bases from J, leaving 10 bases between. From germline, CDR1 is SGHRS and CDR2 YFSETQ. CDR3 length: 14 residues. The CDR3 DNA follows: TGCGCCAGCAGCTTGGGGGACGGGTTCTATGGCTACACCTTC. It is translated as CASSLGDGFYGYTF.

In this sample, this clonotype turned up many times. The chain links TRBV6-2 or TRBV6-3 to TRBJ1-1; D not resolved. The CDR3 runs 15 residues. CDR1 is MNHEY and CDR2 is SVGEGT in the germline V gene. The germline V and J ends were trimmed by 0 bases and 4 bases, with 12 bases remaining between them. In DNA form, the CDR3 reads TGTGCCAGCAGTTACTCGATAGCCGTGGGCACTGAAGCTTTCTTT. Translating it yields CASSYSIAVGTEAFF.

At least ten counts were recorded for this clonotype. This chain links TRBV10-3 with TRBJ1-1; a possible D gene is TRBD1 (5 bases). This CDR3 has 15 amino acids. CDR1 is ENHRY, CDR2 SYGVKD, per germline. Trimming stripped 2 bases from V and 4 bases from J, with 14 bases between. The CDR3 here is CAISEGGRVVTEAFF. The CDR3 nucleotides are TGTGCCATCAGTGAGGGTGGCAGGGTTGTCACTGAAGCTTTCTTT.

In its sample, this clonotype was seen many times. V and J are TRBV20-1 and TRBJ2-1; 9 nucleotides agree with TRBD2. Germline V gives CDR1 DFQATT, CDR2 SNEGSKA (reference sequence). The V segment lost 4 bases and the J segment 5 bases; nucleotides outside the gene matches: 6. The CDR3 runs to 14 residues. CDR3 sequence: CSAIGTSRDNEQFF. In nucleotides, the CDR3 is TGCAGTGCTATCGGGACTAGCAGGGACAATGAGCAGTTCTTC.

In the case of this clonotype: A much bigger clone sits one base away, suggesting this may be a read error. Written as DNA, the CDR3 is TGCAGCGTCCGAGGCTGGGGAGAGACCCAGTACTTC. It codes for CSVRGWGETQYF. This chain uses TRBV29-1 with TRBJ2-5; D ambiguous. CDR1 and CDR2 from the germline V gene are SQVTM and ANQGSEA. The CDR3 consists of 12 residues. Between the trimmed V and J ends, which lost 6 bases and 4 bases, there was a span of 12 bases.

Notes on this clonotype: The junction does not match germline at one end; this may be a read error. The rearrangement joins TRBV7-2 to TRBJ1-5, with D possibly TRBD1 on 5 matching bases. Per the germline V gene, CDR1 is SGHTA and CDR2 is FQGNSA. This CDR3 spans 16 amino acids. This chain's CDR3 is CSSSLGDLLEYQPRHF. In nucleotides, the CDR3 is TGTTCCAGCAGCTTGGGGGACCTTCTAGAGTATCAGCCCCGGCATTTT.

This clonotype was recorded many times. The rearrangement uses TRBV4-3 and TRBJ2-1; D tentatively fits TRBD1 or TRBD2 (5 bases each). V was pared by 2 bases and J by 6 bases, with 11 bases between. The CDR3 sequence is 14 residues long. Germline CDR1 is LGHNA and CDR2 is YSLEER. The CDR3: CASSQTIGGNEQFF. DNA of the CDR3: TGCGCCAGCAGCCAAACCATTGGGGGCAATGAGCAGTTCTTC.

This clonotype was detected ten times or more. This chain joins TRBV5-8 and TRBJ1-5; possibly TRBD1 for D (5 bases). Trimming pared 2 bases from V and 1 base from J, leaving 16 bases between. This CDR3 is built from 17 residues. The germline V gene has CDR1 SGHTS and CDR2 YDEGEE. CDR3 DNA: TGTGCCAGCAGCTTATCCCTGACCGGGGCAAGCAATCAGCCCCAGCATTTT. Residues: CASSLSLTGASNQPQHF.

The chain couples TRBV5-1 to TRBJ2-3, with 13 bases aligning to TRBD2. Losses at the gene ends were 4 bases for V and 3 bases for J; bases not matched to a gene: 5. Germline values: CDR1 SGHRS, CDR2 YFSETQ. The length of the CDR3 is 16 residues. The CDR3 protein is CASSTGTSGATDTQYF. CDR3 nucleotide sequence: TGCGCCAGCAGCACCGGGACTAGCGGGGCAACAGATACGCAGTATTTT.

Ten or more counts support this clonotype. The chain combines TRBV20-1 with TRBJ1-5, with 9 bases matching TRBD1. Per the germline V gene, CDR1 is DFQATT and CDR2 is SNEGSKA (reference sequence). After removal of 5 bases from V and 4 bases from J, the junction contained 6 bases not matched to a gene. This CDR3 is 14 amino acids long. In nucleotides, the CDR3 is TGCAGTGCTGGAGGGGACAGGGAGAATCAGCCCCAGCATTTT. It translates to CSAGGDRENQPQHF.

This clonotype was picked up many times. V usage is TRBV5-1 and J usage is TRBJ2-1; 8 bases align to TRBD1. V lost 4 bases to trimming and J lost 3 bases; unmatched junction nucleotides: 12. The CDR3 is made up of 17 amino acids. Per the germline V gene, CDR1 is SGHRS and CDR2 is YFSETQ. The chain's CDR3 is CASSGSRGLLFYNEQFF. The DNA of the CDR3 is TGCGCCAGCAGCGGAAGCAGGGGGCTACTCTTCTACAATGAGCAGTTCTTC.

This clonotype was seen more than once but under ten times. The genes are TRBV20-1 and TRBJ2-2; 10 bases agree with TRBD2. CDR3 length: 17 amino acids. The V gene end was trimmed by 0 bases and the J gene end by 2 bases; junction bases not matched to a gene: 6. CDR1 is DFQATT and CDR2 is SNEGSKA in the germline V gene (reference sequence). This CDR3 reads CSARDLLAGSNTGELFF. The CDR3 coding sequence is TGCAGTGCTAGAGATTTACTAGCGGGATCCAACACCGGGGAGCTGTTTTTT.

This clonotype was detected ten times or more. V is TRBV7-3 and J is TRBJ1-2; D perhaps matches TRBD1 (6 bases). This CDR3 is 14 amino acids long. The germline gives CDR1 SGHTA, CDR2 FQGTGA. Trimming removed 5 bases at V and 6 bases at J, with 16 bases between. The CDR3 DNA reads TGTGCCAGCAGCCCTCACGGGGGGCGGAATGGCTACACCTTC. Protein sequence: CASSPHGGRNGYTF.

This clonotype showed up many times. This chain joins TRBV29-1 and TRBJ1-1; D might be TRBD1 (5 bases). The CDR3 has 13 residues. Per germline, CDR1 SQVTM and CDR2 ANQGSEA. The germline V and J ends were trimmed by 4 bases and 0 bases, with 9 bases remaining between them. CDR3 DNA sequence: TGCAGCGTTGGGGGGATCCTGAACACTGAAGCTTTCTTT. This sequence encodes CSVGGILNTEAFF.

This clonotype was seen ten or more times. This chain uses TRBV5-1 with TRBJ1-1; the D gene is possibly TRBD1 (5 bases). CDR1 and CDR2 from the germline V gene are SGHRS and YFSETQ. CDR3 size: 13 residues. V lost 3 bases and J lost 7, with 13 bases in between. The CDR3: CASSSGGGVEAFF. CDR3 nucleotides: TGCGCCAGCAGCTCGGGCGGGGGAGTTGAAGCTTTCTTT.

The sample holds many counts of this clonotype. The chain joins TRBV12-3 or TRBV12-4 to TRBJ1-5, with 10 bases aligning to TRBD1. The V segment lost 3 bases and the J segment 6 bases; nucleotides outside the gene matches: 5. The CDR3 runs 15 residues. The CDR3 DNA sequence: TGTGCCAGCAGTTTTAGTGGGACAGGGGCTCAGCCCCAGCATTTT. Encoded protein: CASSFSGTGAQPQHF.

This clonotype was seen at least ten times. This sequence joins TRBV27 and TRBJ2-2, with D tentatively TRBD1 (6 bases). V shed 8 bases and J shed 3 bases, with 13 bases lying between them. The CDR3 covers 14 residues. Germline lookup yields CDR1 MNHEY and CDR2 SMNVEV (reference sequence). The CDR3 bases are TGTGCCAGCGGGTCAGGGGCACACACCGGGGAGCTGTTTTTT. As protein: CASGSGAHTGELFF.

This clonotype was seen repeatedly, ten times or more. The J gene is TRBJ1-3, the V gene TRBV20-1, with D possibly matching TRBD1 (5 bases). Looked up from germline, CDR1 is DFQATT and CDR2 is SNEGSKA (reference sequence). V was clipped by 6 bases and J by 0 bases, with 9 bases between them. This CDR3 comprises 13 residues. This CDR3 is CSAPGSSGNTIYF. CDR3 nucleotide sequence: TGCAGTGCACCAGGGAGCTCTGGAAACACCATATATTTT.

This clonotype was seen ten or more times. The chain joins TRBV10-3 to TRBJ2-3, with D possibly TRBD2 on 6 matching bases. This CDR3 has 12 amino acids. Germline V gives CDR1 ENHRY, CDR2 SYGVKD. V was cut by 3 bases and J by 8 bases, with 9 bases left in between. CDR3 residues: CAISDGGGTQYF. For the CDR3, the DNA is TGTGCCATCAGTGATGGGGGAGGTACGCAGTATTTT.